This T cell receptor (beta chain) was obtained from a study of control samples from healthy donors and cancer patients (dated by TCRdb to 2020 to 2021). Receptor amplification or capture employed the immunoSEQ multiplex PCR assay. In TCRdb, the immuneACCESS table is reduced to in-frame sequences with V and J assigned. These tables do not hold every clone; where another copy was compared, an unresolved V gene accounts for under half, and the others remain unexplained. The sample records 99,000 or so clones, approximately 78% of which are singletons. About 2% of the sample rests with the top ten. Turning to this clone: Its antigen has not been determined. No per-base quality is available; no much larger clone lies one base away.

Taken from the germline V gene, the CDR1 and CDR2 loops are MDHEN and SYDVKM. From cysteine to phenylalanine, the CDR3 is 14 amino acids long. This entry keeps only the CDR3 DNA: 42 bases, framed from base 1. V is cut by 6 bases and J by 2 bases, and the space between the germline ends is 14 bases. The clonotype was recovered from a man in his 60s in good health. The material sequenced was blood. The chain joins TRBV28 to TRBJ2-7, with TRBD2 perhaps the D gene, on 6 matching bases. The CDR3 reads as follows: CASRGGIRTYEQYF. The nucleotide sequence is given as TGTGCCAGCAGAGGAGGGATTCGGACCTACGAGCAGTACTTC.